This T cell receptor (beta chain) is from a study of cytomegalovirus exposure and HLA in healthy donors. It was with 60 Vbeta and 13 Jbeta primers that the PCR ran. TCRdb's table, derived via immunoSEQ multiplex PCR, lists solely in-frame clones and lacks some. This sample carries over 150,000 clones, 65% to 85% of them seen once, and the ten largest clones take 1.3% to 1.5%. This CDR3 spans 14 amino acids. V lost 3 bases and J 4 bases, leaving 11 bases between the germline ends. Germline loops: CDR1 SGHNT, CDR2 YYREEE (reference sequence). This clone came up a few times. Its antigen is currently unknown. Findings and limits, study-wide: Later on, an analysis showed TCR association rates differing by HLA locus, with DRB1 the most and HLA-C the fewest. The study carried out a later analysis of TCR beta sequences. It associated 15,000 to 20,000 of them with specific HLA alleles at a false discovery rate of 0.05.

This TCR derives from a man aged 55 to 69 in good health and CMV-seronegative. This chain links TRBV5-4 with TRBJ2-1; D remains ambiguous. What was sequenced was PBMCs. In nucleotides, the CDR3 is TGTGCCAGCAGCTCGCTTACTTTTTACAATGAGCAGTTCTTC. Protein product: CASSSLTFYNEQFF.